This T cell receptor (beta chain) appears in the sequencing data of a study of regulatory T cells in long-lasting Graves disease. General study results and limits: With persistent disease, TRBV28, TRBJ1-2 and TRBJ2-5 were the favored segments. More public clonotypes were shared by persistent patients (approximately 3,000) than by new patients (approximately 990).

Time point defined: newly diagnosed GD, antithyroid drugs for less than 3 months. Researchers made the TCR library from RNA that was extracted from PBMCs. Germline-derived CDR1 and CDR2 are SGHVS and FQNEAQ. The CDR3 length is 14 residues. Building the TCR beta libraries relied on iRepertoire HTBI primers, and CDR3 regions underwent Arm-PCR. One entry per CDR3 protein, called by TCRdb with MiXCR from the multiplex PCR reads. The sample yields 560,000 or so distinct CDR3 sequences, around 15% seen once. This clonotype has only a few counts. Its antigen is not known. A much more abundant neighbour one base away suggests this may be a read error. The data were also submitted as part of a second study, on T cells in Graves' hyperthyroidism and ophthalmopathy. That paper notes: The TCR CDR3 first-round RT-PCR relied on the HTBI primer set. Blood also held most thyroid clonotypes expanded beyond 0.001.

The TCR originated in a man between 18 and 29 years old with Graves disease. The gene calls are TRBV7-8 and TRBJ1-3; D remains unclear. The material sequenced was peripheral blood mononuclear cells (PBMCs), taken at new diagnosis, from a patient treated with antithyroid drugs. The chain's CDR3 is CASSLGSPGYTIYF. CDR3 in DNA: TGTGCCAGCAGCTTAGGGTCTCCTGGATACACCATATATTTT. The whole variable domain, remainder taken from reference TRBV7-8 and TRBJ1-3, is GAGVSQSPRYKVAKRGQDVALRCDPISGHVSLFWYQQALGQGPEFLTYFQNEAQLDKSGLPSDRFFAERPEGSVSTLKIQRTQQEDSAVYLCASSLGSPGYTIYFGEGSWLTVV.